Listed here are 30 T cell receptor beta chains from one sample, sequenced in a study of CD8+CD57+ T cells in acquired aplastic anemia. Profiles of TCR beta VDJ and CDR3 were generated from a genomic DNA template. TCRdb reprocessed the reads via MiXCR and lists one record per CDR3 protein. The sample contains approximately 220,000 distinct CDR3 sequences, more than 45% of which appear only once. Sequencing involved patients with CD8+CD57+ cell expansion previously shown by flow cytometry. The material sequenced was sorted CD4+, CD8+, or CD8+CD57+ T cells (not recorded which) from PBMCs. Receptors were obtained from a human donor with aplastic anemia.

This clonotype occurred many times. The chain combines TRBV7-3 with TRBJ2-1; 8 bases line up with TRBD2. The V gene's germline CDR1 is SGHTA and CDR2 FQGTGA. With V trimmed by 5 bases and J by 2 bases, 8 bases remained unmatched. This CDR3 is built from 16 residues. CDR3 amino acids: CASSTSGTSAYNEQFF. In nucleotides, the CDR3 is TGTGCCAGCAGCACATCCGGGACTAGTGCCTACAATGAGCAGTTCTTC.

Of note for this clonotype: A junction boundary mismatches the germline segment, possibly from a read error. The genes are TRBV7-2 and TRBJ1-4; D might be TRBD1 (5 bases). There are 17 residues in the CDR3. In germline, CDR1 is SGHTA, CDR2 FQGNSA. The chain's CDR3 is CASSQVGGGRANEKLFF. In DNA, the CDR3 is TGCGCCAGCAGCCAAGTCGGGGGGGGGAGAGCTAATGAAAAACTGTTTTTT.

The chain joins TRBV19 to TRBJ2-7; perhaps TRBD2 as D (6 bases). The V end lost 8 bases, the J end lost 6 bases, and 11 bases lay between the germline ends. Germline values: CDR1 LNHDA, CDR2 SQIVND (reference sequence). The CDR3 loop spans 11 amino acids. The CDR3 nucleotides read TGTGCCAGTGGGTGGGGAGGCGAGCAGTACTTC. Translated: CASGWGGEQYF.

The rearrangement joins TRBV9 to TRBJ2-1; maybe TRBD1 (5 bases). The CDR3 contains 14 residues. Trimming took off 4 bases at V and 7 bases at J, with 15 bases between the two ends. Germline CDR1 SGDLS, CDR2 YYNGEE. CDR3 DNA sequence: TGTGCCAGCAGCCAAGATTGGGCAGGGAATGAGCAGTTCTTC. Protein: CASSQDWAGNEQFF.

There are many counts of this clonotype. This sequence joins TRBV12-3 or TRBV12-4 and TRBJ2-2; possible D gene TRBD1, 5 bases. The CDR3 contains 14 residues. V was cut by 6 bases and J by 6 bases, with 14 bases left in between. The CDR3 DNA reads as TGTGCCAGCAGCGTAGACAGTTCGGCCGGGGAGCTGTTTTTT. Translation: CASSVDSSAGELFF.

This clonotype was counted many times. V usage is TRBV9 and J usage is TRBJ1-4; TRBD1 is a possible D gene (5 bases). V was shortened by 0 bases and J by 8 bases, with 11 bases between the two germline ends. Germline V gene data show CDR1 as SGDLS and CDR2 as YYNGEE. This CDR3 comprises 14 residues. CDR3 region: CASSVEGVAEKLFF. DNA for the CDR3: TGTGCCAGCAGCGTAGAAGGGGTTGCAGAAAAACTGTTTTTT.

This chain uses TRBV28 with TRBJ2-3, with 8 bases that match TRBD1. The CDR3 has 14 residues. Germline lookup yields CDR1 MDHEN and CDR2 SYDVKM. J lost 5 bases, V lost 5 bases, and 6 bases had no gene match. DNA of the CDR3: TGTGCCAGCAGTCGAAACAGGGGGAGAGATACGCAGTATTTT. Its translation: CASSRNRGRDTQYF.

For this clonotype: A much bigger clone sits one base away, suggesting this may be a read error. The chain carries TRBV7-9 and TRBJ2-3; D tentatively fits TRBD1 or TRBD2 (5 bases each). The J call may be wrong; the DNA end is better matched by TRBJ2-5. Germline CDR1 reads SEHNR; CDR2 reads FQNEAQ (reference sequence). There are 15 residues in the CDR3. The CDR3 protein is CASSLGTARQETQYF. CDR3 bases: TGTGCCAGCAGTCTGGGGACCGCACGCCAAGAGACCCAGTACTTC.

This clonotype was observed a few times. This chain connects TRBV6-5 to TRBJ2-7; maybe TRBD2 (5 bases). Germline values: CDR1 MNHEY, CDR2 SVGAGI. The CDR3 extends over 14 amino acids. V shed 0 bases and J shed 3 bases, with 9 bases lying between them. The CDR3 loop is CASSYSFGNYEQYF. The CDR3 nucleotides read TGTGCCAGCAGTTACTCGTTCGGGAACTACGAGCAGTACTTC.

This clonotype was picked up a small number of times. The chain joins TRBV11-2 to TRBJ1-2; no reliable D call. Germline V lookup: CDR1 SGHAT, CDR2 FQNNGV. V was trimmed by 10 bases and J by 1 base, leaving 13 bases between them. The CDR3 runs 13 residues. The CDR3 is CATSGSDNYGYTF. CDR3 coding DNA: TGTGCCACCTCCGGGAGTGATAACTATGGCTACACCTTC.

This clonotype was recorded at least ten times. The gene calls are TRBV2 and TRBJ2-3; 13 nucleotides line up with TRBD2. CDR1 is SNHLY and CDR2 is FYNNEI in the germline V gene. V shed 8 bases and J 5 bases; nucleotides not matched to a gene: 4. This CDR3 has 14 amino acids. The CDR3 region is CASVLAGGQDTQYF. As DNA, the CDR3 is TGTGCCAGCGTACTAGCGGGGGGGCAAGATACGCAGTATTTT.

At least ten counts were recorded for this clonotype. The CDR3 protein is CASSSTSGVDEQFF. The CDR3 nucleotides are TGTGCCAGCAGTTCGACTAGCGGGGTCGATGAGCAGTTCTTC. V and J are TRBV7-8 and TRBJ2-1, with 11 bases that match TRBD2. V lost 6 bases, J lost 8 bases, and 6 bases stayed unmatched. The germline V gene has CDR1 SGHVS and CDR2 FQNEAQ. This CDR3 spans 14 amino acids.

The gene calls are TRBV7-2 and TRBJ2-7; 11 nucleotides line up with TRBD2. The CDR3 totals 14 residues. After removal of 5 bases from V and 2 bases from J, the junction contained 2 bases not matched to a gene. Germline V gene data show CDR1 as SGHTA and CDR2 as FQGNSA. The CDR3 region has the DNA TGTGCCAGCAGCGTTAGCGGGAGGGCCTACGAGCAGTACTTC. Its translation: CASSVSGRAYEQYF.

The CDR3 region is CASSFSAGDYGYTF. CDR3 in DNA: TGTGCCAGCAGTTTCTCCGCAGGGGACTATGGCTACACCTTC. This rearrangement joins TRBV6-5 to TRBJ1-2; D perhaps matches TRBD1 (6 bases). The CDR3 covers 14 residues. V lost 4 bases and J lost 3, with 12 bases in between. From germline, CDR1 is MNHEY and CDR2 SVGAGI.

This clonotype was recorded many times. CDR3 amino acids: CASSEGGRGYNEQFF. The CDR3 DNA is TGTGCCAGCAGCGAGGGCGGGAGGGGTTACAATGAGCAGTTCTTC. This chain connects TRBV9 to TRBJ2-1; 9 positions match TRBD2. Losses at the gene ends were 3 bases for V and 4 bases for J; bases not matched to a gene: 5. This CDR3 is 15 amino acids long. In germline, CDR1 is SGDLS, CDR2 YYNGEE.

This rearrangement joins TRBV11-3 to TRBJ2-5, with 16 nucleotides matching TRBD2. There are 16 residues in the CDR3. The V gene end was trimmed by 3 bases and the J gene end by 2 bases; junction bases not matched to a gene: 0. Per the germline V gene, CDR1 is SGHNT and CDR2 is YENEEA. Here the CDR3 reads CASSLGLAGGQETQYF. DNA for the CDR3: TGTGCCAGCAGCTTGGGACTAGCGGGAGGGCAAGAGACCCAGTACTTC. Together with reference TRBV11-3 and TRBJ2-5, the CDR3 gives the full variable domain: EAGVVQSPRYKIIEKKQPVAFWCNPISGHNTLYWYLQNLGQGPELLIRYENEEAVDDSQLPKDRFSAERLKGVDSTLKIQPAELGDSAVYLCASSLGLAGGQETQYFGPGTRLLVL.

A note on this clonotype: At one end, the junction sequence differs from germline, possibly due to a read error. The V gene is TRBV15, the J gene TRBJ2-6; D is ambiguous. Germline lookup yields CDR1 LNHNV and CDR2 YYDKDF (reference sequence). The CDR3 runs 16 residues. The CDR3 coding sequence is TGCGCCACCAGCAGAGGTTGGAATACTGGGGCCAACGTCCTGACTTTC. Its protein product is CATSRGWNTGANVLTF.

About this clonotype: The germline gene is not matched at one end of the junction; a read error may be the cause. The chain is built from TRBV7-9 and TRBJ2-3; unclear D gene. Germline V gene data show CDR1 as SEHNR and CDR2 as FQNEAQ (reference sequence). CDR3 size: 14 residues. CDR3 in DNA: TGTGCCGGCAGCTTTGCCAGGAGTGCAGATACGCAGTATTTT. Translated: CAGSFARSADTQYF.

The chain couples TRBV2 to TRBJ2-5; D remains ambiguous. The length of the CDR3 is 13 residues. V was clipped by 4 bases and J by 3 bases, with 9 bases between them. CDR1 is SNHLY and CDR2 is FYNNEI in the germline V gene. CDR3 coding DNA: TGTGCCAGCAGTGTTGAGACAAAAGAGACCCAGTACTTC. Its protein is CASSVETKETQYF.

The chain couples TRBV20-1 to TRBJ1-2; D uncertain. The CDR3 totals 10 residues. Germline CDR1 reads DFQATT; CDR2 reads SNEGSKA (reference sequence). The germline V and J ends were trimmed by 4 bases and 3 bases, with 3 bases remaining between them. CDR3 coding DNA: TGCAGTGCTAAGTACTATGGCTACACCTTC. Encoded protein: CSAKYYGYTF.

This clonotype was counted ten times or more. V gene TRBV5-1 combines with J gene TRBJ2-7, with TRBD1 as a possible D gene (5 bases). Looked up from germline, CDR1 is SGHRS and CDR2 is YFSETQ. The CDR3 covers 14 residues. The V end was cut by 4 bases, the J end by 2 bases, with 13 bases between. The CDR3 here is CASSGTTGTYEQYF. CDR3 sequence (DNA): TGCGCCAGCAGCGGAACAACAGGTACCTACGAGCAGTACTTC.

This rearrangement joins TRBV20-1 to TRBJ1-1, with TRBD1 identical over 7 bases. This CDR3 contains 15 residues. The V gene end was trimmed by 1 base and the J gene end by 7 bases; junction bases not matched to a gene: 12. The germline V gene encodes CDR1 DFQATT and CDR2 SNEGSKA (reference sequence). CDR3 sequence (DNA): TGCAGTGCTAGAGGTTACGACAGGGTAGGCCTTGAAGCTTTCTTT. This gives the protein CSARGYDRVGLEAFF.

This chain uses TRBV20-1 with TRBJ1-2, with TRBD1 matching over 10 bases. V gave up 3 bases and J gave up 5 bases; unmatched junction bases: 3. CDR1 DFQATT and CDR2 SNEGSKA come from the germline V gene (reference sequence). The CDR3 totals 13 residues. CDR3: CSARGTGEYGYTF. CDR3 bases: TGCAGTGCTAGGGGGACAGGGGAGTATGGCTACACCTTC.

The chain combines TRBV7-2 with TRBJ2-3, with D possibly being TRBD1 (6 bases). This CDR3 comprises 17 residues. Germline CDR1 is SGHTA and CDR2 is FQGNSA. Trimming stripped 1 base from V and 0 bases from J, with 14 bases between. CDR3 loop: CASSLVGGQTSTDTQYF. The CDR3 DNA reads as TGTGCCAGCAGCTTAGTAGGCGGACAGACTAGCACAGATACGCAGTATTTT.

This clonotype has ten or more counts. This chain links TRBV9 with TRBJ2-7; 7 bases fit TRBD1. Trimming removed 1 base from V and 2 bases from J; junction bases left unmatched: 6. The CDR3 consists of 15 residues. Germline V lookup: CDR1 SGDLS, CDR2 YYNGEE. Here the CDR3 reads CASSVYGTETYEQYF. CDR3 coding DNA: TGTGCCAGCAGCGTATACGGGACAGAGACCTACGAGCAGTACTTC.

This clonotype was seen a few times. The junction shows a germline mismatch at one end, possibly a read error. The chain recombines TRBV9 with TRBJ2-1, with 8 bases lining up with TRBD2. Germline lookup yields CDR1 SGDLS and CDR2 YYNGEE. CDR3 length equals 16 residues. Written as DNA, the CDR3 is TGTGCCAGCGGCGACTCCTTAGCGGGACGCTACAATGAGCGGTTCTTC. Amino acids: CASGDSLAGRYNERFF.

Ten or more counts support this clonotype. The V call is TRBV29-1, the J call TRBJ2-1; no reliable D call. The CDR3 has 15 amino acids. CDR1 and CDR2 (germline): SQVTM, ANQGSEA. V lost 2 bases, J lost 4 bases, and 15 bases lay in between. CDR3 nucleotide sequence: TGCAGCGTTGAAAGAGGATCCCAGCGATACAATGAGCAGTTCTTC. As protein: CSVERGSQRYNEQFF.

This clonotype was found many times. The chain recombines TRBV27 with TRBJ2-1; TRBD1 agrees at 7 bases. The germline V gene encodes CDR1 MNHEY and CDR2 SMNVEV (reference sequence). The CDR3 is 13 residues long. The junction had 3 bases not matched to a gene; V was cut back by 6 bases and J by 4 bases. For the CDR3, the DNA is TGTGCCAGCAGCCTGGGACAGTACAATGAGCAGTTCTTC. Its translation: CASSLGQYNEQFF.

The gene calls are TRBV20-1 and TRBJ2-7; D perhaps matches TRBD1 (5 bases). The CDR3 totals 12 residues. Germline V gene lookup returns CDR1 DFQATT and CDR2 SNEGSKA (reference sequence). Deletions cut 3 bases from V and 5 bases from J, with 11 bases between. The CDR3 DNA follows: TGCAGTGCTAGTCTGACAGAGAACGAGCAGTACTTC. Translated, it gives CSASLTENEQYF.

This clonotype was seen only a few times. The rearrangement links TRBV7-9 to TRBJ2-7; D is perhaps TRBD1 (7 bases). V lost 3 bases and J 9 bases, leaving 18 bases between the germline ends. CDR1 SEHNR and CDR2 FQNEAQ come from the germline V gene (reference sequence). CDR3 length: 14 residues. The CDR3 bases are TGTGCCAGCAGCTTCCCAGACAGGGACTGCGTGCAGTACTTC. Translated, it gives CASSFPDRDCVQYF.